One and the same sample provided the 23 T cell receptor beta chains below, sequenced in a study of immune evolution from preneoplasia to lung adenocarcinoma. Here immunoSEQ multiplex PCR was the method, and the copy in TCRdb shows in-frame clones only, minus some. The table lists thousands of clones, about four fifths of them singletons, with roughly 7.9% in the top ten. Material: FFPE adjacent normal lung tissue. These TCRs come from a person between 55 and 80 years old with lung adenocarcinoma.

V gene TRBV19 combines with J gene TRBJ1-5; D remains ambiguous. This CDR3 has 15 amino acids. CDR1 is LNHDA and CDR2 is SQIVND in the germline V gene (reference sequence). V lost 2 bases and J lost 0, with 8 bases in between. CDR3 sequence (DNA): TGTGCCAGTAGTATAACAAGATCTAGCAATCAGCCCCAGCATTTT. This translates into CASSITRSSNQPQHF.

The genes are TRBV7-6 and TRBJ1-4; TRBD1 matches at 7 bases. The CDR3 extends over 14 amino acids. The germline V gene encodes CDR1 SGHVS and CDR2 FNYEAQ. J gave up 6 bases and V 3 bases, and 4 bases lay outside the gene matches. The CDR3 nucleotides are TGTGCCAGCAGCTTCCGAGACAGGGATGAAAAACTGTTTTTT. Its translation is CASSFRDRDEKLFF.

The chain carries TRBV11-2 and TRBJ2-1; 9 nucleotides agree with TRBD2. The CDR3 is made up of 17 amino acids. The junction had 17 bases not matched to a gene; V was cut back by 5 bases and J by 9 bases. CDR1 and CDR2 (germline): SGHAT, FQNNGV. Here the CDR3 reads CASSLGLGGLARAEQFF. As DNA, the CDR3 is TGTGCCAGCAGCCTAGGACTAGGGGGACTAGCCCGTGCTGAGCAGTTCTTC.

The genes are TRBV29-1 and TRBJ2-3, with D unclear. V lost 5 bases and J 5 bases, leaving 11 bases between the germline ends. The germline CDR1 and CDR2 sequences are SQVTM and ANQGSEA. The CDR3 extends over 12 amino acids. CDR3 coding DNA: TGCAGCGTTCAACAAGGATTAGATACGCAGTATTTT. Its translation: CSVQQGLDTQYF.

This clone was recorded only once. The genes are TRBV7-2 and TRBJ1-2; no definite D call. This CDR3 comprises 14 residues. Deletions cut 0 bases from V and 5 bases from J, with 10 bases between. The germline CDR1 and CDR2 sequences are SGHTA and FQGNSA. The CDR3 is CASSLAGFRYGYTF. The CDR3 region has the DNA TGTGCCAGCAGCTTAGCAGGGTTTAGGTATGGCTACACCTTC.

CDR3 sequence: CASFPATGHNSPLHF. The CDR3 DNA follows: TGTGCCAGCTTTCCGGCGACAGGGCATAATTCACCCCTCCACTTT. The J gene is TRBJ1-6, the V gene TRBV6-5, with 7 bases matching TRBD1. The trim removed 8 bases at V and 5 bases at J, leaving 9 bases unmatched. The CDR3 sequence is 15 residues long. Germline V gene sequence: CDR1 MNHEY, CDR2 SVGAGI.

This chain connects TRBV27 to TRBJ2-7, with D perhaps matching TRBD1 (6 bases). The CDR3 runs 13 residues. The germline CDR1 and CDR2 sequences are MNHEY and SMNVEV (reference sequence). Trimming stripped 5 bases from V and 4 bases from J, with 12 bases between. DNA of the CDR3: TGTGCCAGCAGTCCCGTACAGGGATACGAGCAGTACTTC. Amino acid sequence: CASSPVQGYEQYF.

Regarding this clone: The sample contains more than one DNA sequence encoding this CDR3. The CDR3 spells CASSLGTHTEAFF. The DNA of the CDR3 is TGTGCCAGCAGCTTGGGGACACACACTGAAGCTTTCTTT. The chain has TRBV11-3 and TRBJ1-1; D might be TRBD1 (6 bases). The CDR3 length is 13 residues. V was trimmed by 3 bases and J by 3 bases, leaving 8 bases between them. Germline loops: CDR1 SGHNT, CDR2 YENEEA.

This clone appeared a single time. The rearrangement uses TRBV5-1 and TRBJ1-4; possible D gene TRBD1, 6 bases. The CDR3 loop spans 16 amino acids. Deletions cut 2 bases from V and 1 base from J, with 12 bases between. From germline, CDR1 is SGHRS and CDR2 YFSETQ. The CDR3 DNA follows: TGCGCCAGCAGCTTTGGCAGGACAGAAACTAATGAAAAACTGTTTTTT. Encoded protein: CASSFGRTETNEKLFF.

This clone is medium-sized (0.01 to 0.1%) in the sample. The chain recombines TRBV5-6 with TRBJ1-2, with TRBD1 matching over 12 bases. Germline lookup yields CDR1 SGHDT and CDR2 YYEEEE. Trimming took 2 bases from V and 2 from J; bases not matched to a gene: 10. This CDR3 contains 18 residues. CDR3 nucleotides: TGTGCCAGCAGCTTAACGGGGACAGGGGGCGTTGTGAACTATGGCTACACCTTC. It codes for CASSLTGTGGVVNYGYTF.

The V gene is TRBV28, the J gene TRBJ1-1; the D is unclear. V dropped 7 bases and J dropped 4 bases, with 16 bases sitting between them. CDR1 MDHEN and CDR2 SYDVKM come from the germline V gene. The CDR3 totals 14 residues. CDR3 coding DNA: TGTGCCAGCAAGATAGGACCCGGAGGCACTGAAGCTTTCTTT. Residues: CASKIGPGGTEAFF.

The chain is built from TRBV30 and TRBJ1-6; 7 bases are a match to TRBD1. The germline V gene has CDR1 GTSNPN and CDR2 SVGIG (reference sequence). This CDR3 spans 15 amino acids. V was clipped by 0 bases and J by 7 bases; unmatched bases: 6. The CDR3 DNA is TGTGCCTGGAGTGTACACGGGACAGTGAATTCACCCCTCCACTTT. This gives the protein CAWSVHGTVNSPLHF.

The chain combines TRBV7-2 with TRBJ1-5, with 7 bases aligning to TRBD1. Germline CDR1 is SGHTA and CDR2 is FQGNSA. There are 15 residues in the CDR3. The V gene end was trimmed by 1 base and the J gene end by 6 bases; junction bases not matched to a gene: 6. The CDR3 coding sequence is TGTGCCAGCAGCTTAGTCCTCGGGACAGCTCAGCCCCAGCATTTT. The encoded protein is CASSLVLGTAQPQHF.

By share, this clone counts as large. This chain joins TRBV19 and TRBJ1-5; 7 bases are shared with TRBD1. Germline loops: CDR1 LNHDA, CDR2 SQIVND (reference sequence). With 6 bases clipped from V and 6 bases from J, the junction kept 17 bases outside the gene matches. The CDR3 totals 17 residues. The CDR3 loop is CASSDGQEGISGQPQHF. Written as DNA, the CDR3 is TGTGCCAGTAGCGACGGACAGGAAGGGATCAGTGGTCAGCCCCAGCATTTT.

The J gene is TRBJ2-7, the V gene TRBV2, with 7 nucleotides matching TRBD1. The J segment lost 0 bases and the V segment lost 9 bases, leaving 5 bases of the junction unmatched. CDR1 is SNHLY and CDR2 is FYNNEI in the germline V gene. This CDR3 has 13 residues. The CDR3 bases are TGTGCCAGTGGACAGGTTTTCTCCTACGAGCAGTACTTC. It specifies CASGQVFSYEQYF. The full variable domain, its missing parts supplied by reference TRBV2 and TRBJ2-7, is EPEVTQTPSHQVTQMGQEVILRCVPISNHLYFYWYRQILGQKVEFLVSFYNNEISEKSEIFDDQFSVERPDGSNFTLKIRSTKLEDSAMYFCASGQVFSYEQYFGPGTRLTVT.

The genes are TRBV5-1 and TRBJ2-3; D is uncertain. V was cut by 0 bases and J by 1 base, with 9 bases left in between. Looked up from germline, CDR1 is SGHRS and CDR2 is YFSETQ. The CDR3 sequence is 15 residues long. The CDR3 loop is CASSLAGVRTDTQYF. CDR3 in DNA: TGCGCCAGCAGCTTGGCCGGAGTCCGCACAGATACGCAGTATTTT.

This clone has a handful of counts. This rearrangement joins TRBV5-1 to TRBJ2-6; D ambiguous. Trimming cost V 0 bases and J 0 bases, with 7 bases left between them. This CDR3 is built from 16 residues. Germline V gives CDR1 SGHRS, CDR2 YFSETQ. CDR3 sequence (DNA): TGCGCCAGCAGCTTGGCCTTGGACTCTGGGGCCAACGTCCTGACTTTC. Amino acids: CASSLALDSGANVLTF.

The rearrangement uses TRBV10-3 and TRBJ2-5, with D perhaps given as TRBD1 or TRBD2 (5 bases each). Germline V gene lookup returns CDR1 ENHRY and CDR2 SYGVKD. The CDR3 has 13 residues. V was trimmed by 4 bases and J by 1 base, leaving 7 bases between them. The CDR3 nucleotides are TGTGCCATCAGTGCAGGGACCCAAGAGACCCAGTACTTC. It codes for CAISAGTQETQYF.

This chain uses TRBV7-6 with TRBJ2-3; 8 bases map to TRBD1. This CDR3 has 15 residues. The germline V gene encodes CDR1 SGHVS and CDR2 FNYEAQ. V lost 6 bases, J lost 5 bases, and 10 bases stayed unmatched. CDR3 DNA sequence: TGTGCCAGCAGTCACAGACAGGGGCTGGGAGATACGCAGTATTTT. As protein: CASSHRQGLGDTQYF.

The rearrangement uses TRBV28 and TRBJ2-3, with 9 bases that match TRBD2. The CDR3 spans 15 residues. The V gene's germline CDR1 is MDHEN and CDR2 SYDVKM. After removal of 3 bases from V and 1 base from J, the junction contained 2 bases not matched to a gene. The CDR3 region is CASSFEREGTDTQYF. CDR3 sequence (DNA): TGTGCCAGCAGTTTCGAGCGGGAGGGCACAGATACGCAGTATTTT.

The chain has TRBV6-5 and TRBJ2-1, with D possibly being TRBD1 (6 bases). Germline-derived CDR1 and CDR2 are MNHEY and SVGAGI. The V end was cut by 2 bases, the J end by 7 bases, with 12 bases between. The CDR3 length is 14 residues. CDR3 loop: CASSYIQGWNEQFF. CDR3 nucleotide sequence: TGTGCCAGCAGTTACATTCAGGGGTGGAATGAGCAGTTCTTC.

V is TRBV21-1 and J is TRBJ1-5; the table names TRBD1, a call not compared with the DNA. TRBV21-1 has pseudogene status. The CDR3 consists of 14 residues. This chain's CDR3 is CASSKPRGFQPQHF. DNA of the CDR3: TGTGCCAGCAGCAAACCGAGGGGGTTTCAGCCCCAGCATTTT.

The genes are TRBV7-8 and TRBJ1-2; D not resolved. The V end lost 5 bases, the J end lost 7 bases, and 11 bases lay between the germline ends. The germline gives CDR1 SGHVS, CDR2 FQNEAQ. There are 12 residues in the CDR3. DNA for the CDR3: TGTGCCAGCAGCCCCCCCGCGGGTGGCTACACCTTC. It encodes CASSPPAGGYTF.